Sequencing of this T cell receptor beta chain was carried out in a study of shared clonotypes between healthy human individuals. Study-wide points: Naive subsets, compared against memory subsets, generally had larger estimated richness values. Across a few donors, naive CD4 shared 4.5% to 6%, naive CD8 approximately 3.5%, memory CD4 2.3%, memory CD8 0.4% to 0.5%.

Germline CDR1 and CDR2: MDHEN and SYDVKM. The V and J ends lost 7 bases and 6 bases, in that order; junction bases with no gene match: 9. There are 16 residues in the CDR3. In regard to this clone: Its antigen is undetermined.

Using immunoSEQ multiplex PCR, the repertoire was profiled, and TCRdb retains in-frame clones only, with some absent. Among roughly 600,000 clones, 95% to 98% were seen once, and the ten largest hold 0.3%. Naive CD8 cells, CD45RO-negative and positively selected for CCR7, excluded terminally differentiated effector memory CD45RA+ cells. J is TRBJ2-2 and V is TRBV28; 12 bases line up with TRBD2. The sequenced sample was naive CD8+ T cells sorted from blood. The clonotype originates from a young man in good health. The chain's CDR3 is CASTPLTSGRPGELFF. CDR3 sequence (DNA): TGTGCCAGCACCCCCTTGACTAGCGGGAGACCCGGGGAGCTGTTTTTT.